The present entry profiles one T cell receptor (beta chain) with its context. Its antigen remains unidentified. The lymph nodes were axillary draining lymph nodes from breast cancer patients. TCRdb passed the multiplex PCR reads through MiXCR, listing each CDR3 protein once. The sample yields 200,000 to 300,000 distinct CDR3 sequences, about 30% seen once. This specimen comes from a study of breast tumors, draining lymph nodes, adjacent tissues. Study-level results: Luminal-like breast cancer showed significantly greater tumor-nontumor repertoire similarity than basal-like breast cancer did. Most tumor T cells seemingly derive from lymph node, then expand in tumor. The lymph node origin of tumor T cells was framed as consistent with a hypothesis, not demonstrated. Compared with lymph nodes, tumors were less diverse; compared with nontumor tissue, more.

Looked up from germline, CDR1 is SQVTM and CDR2 is ANQGSEA. The V gene lost 8 bases and the J gene lost 4 bases, with 17 bases spanning the gap. This CDR3 spans 13 amino acids. The source is a female donor with breast cancer. Some clones in this sample may be carry-over from other donors' samples. The V gene is TRBV29-1, the J gene TRBJ2-5; a weak D match, TRBD2 (7 bases). Material for sequencing was axillary lymph node tissue. The CDR3 is CSPYPGGRETQYF. CDR3 DNA: TGCAGCCCCTACCCGGGGGGCCGAGAGACCCAGTACTTC.